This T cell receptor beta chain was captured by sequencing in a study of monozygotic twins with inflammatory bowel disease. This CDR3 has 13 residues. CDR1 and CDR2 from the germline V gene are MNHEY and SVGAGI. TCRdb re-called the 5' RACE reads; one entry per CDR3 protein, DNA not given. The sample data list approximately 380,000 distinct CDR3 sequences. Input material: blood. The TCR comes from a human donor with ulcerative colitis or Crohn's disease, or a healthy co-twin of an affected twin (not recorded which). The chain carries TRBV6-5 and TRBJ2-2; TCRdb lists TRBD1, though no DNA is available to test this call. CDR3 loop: CASRRDRSGELFF.